The 29 T cell receptor beta chains in this list originate from one sample, sequenced in a study of early T cells in non-severe SARS-CoV-2 infection. Each CDR3 protein is one row after TCRdb ran MiXCR on the 5' RACE reads. The repertoire includes around 67,000 distinct CDR3 sequences, approximately 10% of them detected once, and 5% to 7% sits in the top ten. The sequences come from whole blood, collected at baseline. The receptor source for this set is an adult who was a healthcare worker with PCR-confirmed SARS-CoV-2 infection or an uninfected control (not recorded which).

This clonotype was recorded at least ten times. The rearrangement uses TRBV20-1 and TRBJ1-2; 7 bases are shared with TRBD1. The CDR3 covers 14 residues. V shed 2 bases, J shed 7 bases, and the junction held 10 bases outside the gene matches. Germline-derived CDR1 and CDR2 are DFQATT and SNEGSKA (reference sequence). CDR3 sequence (DNA): TGCAGTGCTAGAAAACGACAGGGACTTTCTGGCTACACCTTC. Its translation is CSARKRQGLSGYTF.

In its sample, this clonotype was seen a few times. V gene TRBV24-1 combines with J gene TRBJ2-1; 9 bases are shared with TRBD2. CDR3 length: 13 amino acids. Germline CDR1 reads KGHDR; CDR2 reads SFDVKD. V shed 9 bases and J 4 bases; nucleotides not matched to a gene: 3. CDR3 sequence (DNA): TGTGCCACCCAGACTAGCGGATACAATGAGCAGTTCTTC. Translation: CATQTSGYNEQFF.

This clonotype came up a few times. The chain recombines TRBV5-6 with TRBJ2-7; no reliable D call. This CDR3 is 15 amino acids long. The germline CDR1 and CDR2 sequences are SGHDT and YYEEEE. The ends were cut back, 1 base at V and 0 bases at J, with 11 bases in the middle. The CDR3 DNA reads as TGTGCCAGCAGCTTGTGGGGATACAGCTCCTACGAGCAGTACTTC. Translation gives CASSLWGYSSYEQYF.

DNA for the CDR3: TGCGCCAGCAGCTTTACGCAGGGGGCATCGGGTGAGCAGTACTTC. Translation gives CASSFTQGASGEQYF. The chain recombines TRBV5-1 with TRBJ2-7, with 8 bases identical to TRBD1. From germline, CDR1 is SGHRS and CDR2 YFSETQ. This CDR3 region has 15 residues. J was trimmed by 7 bases and V by 2 bases; bases with no gene match: 11.

In its sample, this clonotype was seen many times. This chain links TRBV18 with TRBJ2-7, with D possibly matching TRBD2 (6 bases). Germline CDR1 KGHSH, CDR2 LQKENI. The CDR3 is 12 residues long. V was clipped by 5 bases and J by 3 bases, with 8 bases between them. CDR3 loop: CASSGGIYEQYF. CDR3 nucleotides: TGTGCCAGCTCAGGAGGGATCTACGAGCAGTACTTC.

In its sample, this clonotype was seen a few times. The V gene is TRBV5-4, the J gene TRBJ2-5; 8 nucleotides match TRBD2. The germline CDR1 and CDR2 sequences are SGHNT and YYREEE (reference sequence). The CDR3 runs 15 residues. Trimming took 3 bases from V and 3 from J; bases not matched to a gene: 7. In DNA form, the CDR3 reads TGTGCCAGCAGCTCCCCCACTAGCGGAAAAGAGACCCAGTACTTC. Translation gives CASSSPTSGKETQYF.

This clonotype was seen at least ten times. This sequence joins TRBV7-9 and TRBJ2-1, with D possibly TRBD2 on 5 matching bases. The germline V gene encodes CDR1 SEHNR and CDR2 FQNEAQ (reference sequence). Trimming removed 3 bases at V and 2 bases at J, with 8 bases between. This CDR3 has 14 residues. The CDR3 sequence: CASSFDGTYNEQFF. As DNA, the CDR3 is TGTGCCAGCAGCTTCGACGGGACCTACAATGAGCAGTTCTTC. Drawing the rest from reference TRBV7-9 and TRBJ2-1, the complete variable domain is DTGVSQNPRHKITKRGQNVTFRCDPISEHNRLYWYRQTLGQGPEFLTYFQNEAQLEKSRLLSDRFSAERPKGSFSTLEIQRTEQGDSAMYLCASSFDGTYNEQFFGPGTRLTVL.

This clonotype has just a few counts. The chain employs TRBV20-1 and TRBJ1-2, with 7 bases identical to TRBD1. There are 13 residues in the CDR3. Germline CDR1 and CDR2: DFQATT and SNEGSKA (reference sequence). With 6 bases clipped from V and 4 bases from J, the junction kept 8 bases outside the gene matches. The chain's CDR3 is CSAPVTGVYGYTF. The CDR3 nucleotides are TGCAGTGCGCCCGTTACAGGGGTCTATGGCTACACCTTC.

This clonotype was seen ten or more times. This chain links TRBV3-1 with TRBJ2-7; the D is unclear. Trimming pared 5 bases from V and 6 bases from J, leaving 17 bases between. The CDR3 extends over 14 amino acids. Germline CDR1 is LGHDT and CDR2 is YNNKEL (reference sequence). The CDR3 DNA sequence: TGTGCCAGCAGCTCGGGCCCAGAGGAGAGCGAGCAGTACTTC. It codes for CASSSGPEESEQYF.

The chain carries TRBV5-1 and TRBJ2-1; 9 bases align to TRBD2. From germline, CDR1 is SGHRS and CDR2 YFSETQ. With V trimmed by 5 bases and J by 2 bases, 5 bases remained unmatched. The CDR3 spans 15 residues. The CDR3 sequence is CASREAGGPYNEQFF. Written as DNA, the CDR3 is TGCGCCAGCAGGGAGGCGGGGGGGCCCTACAATGAGCAGTTCTTC.

In this sample, this clonotype turned up many times. The rearrangement links TRBV7-2 to TRBJ2-5; maybe TRBD2 (7 bases). Germline V lookup: CDR1 SGHTA, CDR2 FQGNSA. With 1 base removed from V and 10 bases from J, the gap between germline ends came to 13 bases. The CDR3 loop spans 13 amino acids. For the CDR3, the DNA is TGTGCCAGCAGCTTAGAGCGGGACACAAGCCAGTACTTC. It codes for CASSLERDTSQYF.

This clonotype was seen a handful of times. The V and J genes are TRBV19 and TRBJ1-1; a possible D gene is TRBD1 (5 bases). This CDR3 contains 14 residues. V lost 5 bases to trimming and J lost 4 bases, with 14 bases between them. Germline CDR1 LNHDA, CDR2 SQIVND (reference sequence). The CDR3 protein is CASSYQSGVTEAFF. The CDR3 coding sequence is TGTGCCAGTAGTTATCAATCGGGGGTCACTGAAGCTTTCTTT.

This clonotype was seen a handful of times. The genes are TRBV6-6 and TRBJ2-5; unclear D gene. The CDR3 is 15 amino acids. Per germline, CDR1 MNHNY and CDR2 SVGAGI (reference sequence). V shed 4 bases and J shed 5 bases, with 17 bases lying between them. CDR3 sequence: CASSSSASYGETQYF. CDR3 DNA sequence: TGTGCCAGCAGTTCCTCAGCATCCTACGGGGAGACCCAGTACTTC.

The J gene is TRBJ1-1, the V gene TRBV30; 8 nucleotides match TRBD1. CDR1 and CDR2 (germline): GTSNPN, SVGIG (reference sequence). There are 18 residues in the CDR3. J gave up 3 bases and V 3 bases, and 18 bases lay outside the gene matches. CDR3 in DNA: TGTGCCTGGAGGATCCTTCGCTACAGACAGGGGAGGGACACTGAAGCTTTCTTT. Its translation is CAWRILRYRQGRDTEAFF. Drawing the rest from reference TRBV30 and TRBJ1-1, the complete variable domain is SQTIHQWPATLVQPVGSPLSLECTVEGTSNPNLYWYRQAAGRGLQLLFYSVGIGQISSEVPQNLSASRPQDRQFILSSKKLLLSDSGFYLCAWRILRYRQGRDTEAFFGQGTRLTVV.

The sample holds many counts of this clonotype. V gene TRBV14 combines with J gene TRBJ1-1, with D uncertain. V was pared by 3 bases and J by 1 base, with 12 bases between. The CDR3 contains 15 residues. Per germline, CDR1 SGHDN and CDR2 FVKESK. Here the CDR3 DNA reads TGTGCCAGCAGCCACGGTTGGCAGCCGAACACTGAAGCTTTCTTT. It is translated as CASSHGWQPNTEAFF.

The rearrangement links TRBV30 to TRBJ2-7, with no clear D. This CDR3 region has 12 residues. V lost 4 bases and J 2 bases, leaving 9 bases between the germline ends. In germline, CDR1 is GTSNPN, CDR2 SVGIG (reference sequence). CDR3 protein: CAWTTDPYEQYF. The CDR3 DNA is TGTGCCTGGACTACTGACCCCTACGAGCAGTACTTC.

This clonotype was found a few times. The V call is TRBV10-3, the J call TRBJ1-1; D not certain. Germline lookup yields CDR1 ENHRY and CDR2 SYGVKD. The CDR3 is 13 residues long. The V end was cut by 4 bases, the J end by 2 bases, with 8 bases between. This chain's CDR3 is CAISGVTNTEAFF. The DNA of the CDR3 is TGTGCCATCAGTGGTGTAACAAACACTGAAGCTTTCTTT.

This clonotype was counted a few times. This chain links TRBV10-3 with TRBJ1-1; D remains ambiguous. V was shortened by 3 bases and J by 0 bases, with 5 bases between the two germline ends. From germline, CDR1 is ENHRY and CDR2 SYGVKD. CDR3 length: 13 residues. CDR3 in DNA: TGTGCCATCAGTGACAGCATGAACACTGAAGCTTTCTTT. This translates into CAISDSMNTEAFF.

This clonotype was detected a few times. The chain has TRBV5-1 and TRBJ1-4; D gene uncertain. This CDR3 has 13 amino acids. V was pared by 3 bases and J by 6 bases, with 9 bases between. From germline, CDR1 is SGHRS and CDR2 YFSETQ. CDR3 loop: CASSSVPDEKLFF. CDR3 bases: TGCGCCAGCAGCTCCGTGCCGGATGAAAAACTGTTTTTT.

This chain's CDR3 is CSAAGTSTDTQYF. DNA for the CDR3: TGCAGTGCCGCCGGGACTAGCACAGATACGCAGTATTTT. The chain carries TRBV20-1 and TRBJ2-3, with a weak D call TRBD2 (6 bases). The CDR3 consists of 13 residues. The germline V and J ends were trimmed by 6 bases and 0 bases, with 10 bases remaining between them. In germline, CDR1 is DFQATT, CDR2 SNEGSKA (reference sequence).

This clonotype was recorded many times. The gene calls are TRBV12-3 or TRBV12-4 and TRBJ1-6, with D possibly matching TRBD1 (5 bases). The CDR3 loop spans 16 amino acids. V was shortened by 3 bases and J by 14 bases, with 23 bases between the two germline ends. Here the CDR3 DNA reads TGTGCCAGCAGTTTTGCCAGGGAGCAGTGGAGGGCCACCCTCCACTTT. Residues: CASSFAREQWRATLHF.

This clonotype was observed a few times. The chain has TRBV6-6 and TRBJ1-1, with 7 nucleotides matching TRBD1. The CDR3 has 13 residues. Germline V gene data show CDR1 as MNHNY and CDR2 as SVGAGI (reference sequence). V lost 1 base to trimming and J lost 11 bases; unmatched junction nucleotides: 7. CDR3 in amino acids: CASSYYGQDVAFF. The CDR3 nucleotides read TGTGCCAGCAGTTACTATGGACAGGACGTCGCTTTCTTT.

In its sample, this clonotype was seen once. This chain links TRBV3-1 with TRBJ2-7, with 9 positions matching TRBD1. Germline trimming cut 4 bases from V and 5 bases from J; bases unmatched to any gene: 12. This CDR3 is built from 16 residues. The germline gives CDR1 LGHDT, CDR2 YNNKEL (reference sequence). CDR3 in DNA: TGTGCCAGCAGCCCCGGATACCGGGACAGGGTCAACGAGCAGTACTTC. Encoded protein: CASSPGYRDRVNEQYF.

The sample holds many counts of this clonotype. This sequence joins TRBV5-6 and TRBJ2-5; D may match TRBD1 or TRBD2 (5 bases each). Germline assignment: CDR1 SGHDT and CDR2 YYEEEE. The CDR3 is made up of 17 amino acids. V was trimmed by 5 bases and J by 6 bases, leaving 26 bases between them. CDR3 nucleotides: TGTGCCAGCAGTTCAACGGCCGGGACCGCTGCCCTGAAGACCCAGTACTTC. Translating it yields CASSSTAGTAALKTQYF.

This clonotype was found many times. The chain carries TRBV29-1 and TRBJ1-5; TRBD1 matches at 7 bases. The CDR3 spans 13 residues. With V trimmed by 5 bases and J by 3 bases, 4 bases remained unmatched. Germline assignment: CDR1 SQVTM and CDR2 ANQGSEA. CDR3: CSVRTGINQPQHF. The CDR3 nucleotides read TGCAGCGTTCGGACAGGCATCAATCAGCCCCAGCATTTT.

This clonotype was seen repeatedly, ten times or more. The J gene is TRBJ1-1, the V gene TRBV9, with 9 bases identical to TRBD1. Germline trimming cut 4 bases from V and 7 bases from J; bases unmatched to any gene: 8. The CDR3 has 14 amino acids. Germline-derived CDR1 and CDR2 are SGDLS and YYNGEE. CDR3 in DNA: TGTGCCAGCAGCTTAGGGACAGGGCTTAGTGAAGCTTTCTTT. This sequence encodes CASSLGTGLSEAFF.

This clonotype came up a few times. The chain links TRBV3-1 to TRBJ2-2; TRBD1 is a possible D gene (6 bases). Germline V gene data show CDR1 as LGHDT and CDR2 as YNNKEL (reference sequence). Trimming pared 7 bases from V and 1 base from J, leaving 13 bases between. This CDR3 is 15 amino acids long. The CDR3 sequence is CASTWTVLNTGELFF. CDR3 nucleotides: TGTGCCAGCACCTGGACAGTGCTGAACACCGGGGAGCTGTTTTTT.

This clonotype showed up many times. The chain is built from TRBV7-2 and TRBJ2-7; D call uncertain. V was clipped by 1 base and J by 3 bases, with 10 bases between them. This CDR3 region has 14 residues. The germline V gene has CDR1 SGHTA and CDR2 FQGNSA. CDR3 protein: CASSLGRQFYEQYF. In DNA, the CDR3 is TGTGCCAGCAGCTTAGGCCGCCAGTTCTACGAGCAGTACTTC.

This rearrangement joins TRBV15 to TRBJ2-3; D is perhaps TRBD2 (6 bases). This CDR3 has 16 residues. V lost 3 bases and J 1 base, leaving 14 bases between the germline ends. Germline V gene data show CDR1 as LNHNV and CDR2 as YYDKDF (reference sequence). The CDR3 coding sequence is TGTGCCACCAGCAGTAGCGGAGCGGCCGGCACAGATACGCAGTATTTT. It codes for CATSSSGAAGTDTQYF.